This TCR beta chain originates from a study of spatial heterogeneity in lung cancer. Study-wide points: Tumoral mutation counts were tracked by counts of expanded intratumoral alpha and beta TCRs. As ubiquitous and regional nonsynonymous mutations varied, counts of ubiquitous and regional expanded TCRs tracked them, respectively.

MiXCR was run by TCRdb on the 5' RACE reads, yielding one entry per CDR3 protein. The sample has about 13,000 distinct CDR3 sequences, about 4.6% seen once. This clonotype was counted many times. The antigen is unknown. This beta chain represents an off-target read in a library built for alpha chains; its size is of limited meaning. As for time point: sample taken at primary tumor resection. Material for sequencing was whole RNA from tumor, nontumor lung or frozen PBMC, left unsorted. Germline lookup yields CDR1 MNHEY and CDR2 SVGAGI. CDR3 length: 12 residues. V gave up 3 bases and J gave up 5 bases, with 8 bases separating them.

The chain is built from TRBV6-5 and TRBJ2-7, with D tentatively TRBD1 (5 bases). The input for sequencing was lung tumor tissue, taken at surgery. The sequence derives from a male donor with early-stage non-small cell lung cancer. The CDR3 region is CASSYSGHEQYF. The CDR3 DNA sequence: TGTGCCAGCAGTTATTCAGGGCACGAGCAGTACTTC.